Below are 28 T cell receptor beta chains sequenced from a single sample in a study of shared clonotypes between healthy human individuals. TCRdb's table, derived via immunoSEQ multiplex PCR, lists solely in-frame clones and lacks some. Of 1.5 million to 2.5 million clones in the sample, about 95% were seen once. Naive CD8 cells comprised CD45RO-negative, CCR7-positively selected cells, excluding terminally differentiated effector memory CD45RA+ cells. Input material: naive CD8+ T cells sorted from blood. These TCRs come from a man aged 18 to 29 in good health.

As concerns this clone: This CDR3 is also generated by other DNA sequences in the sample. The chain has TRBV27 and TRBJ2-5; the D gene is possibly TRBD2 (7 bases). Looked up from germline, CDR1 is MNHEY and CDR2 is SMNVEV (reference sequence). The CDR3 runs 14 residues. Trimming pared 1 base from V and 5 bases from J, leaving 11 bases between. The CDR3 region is CASSLLGGHETQYF. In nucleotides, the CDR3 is TGTGCCAGCAGTTTATTGGGGGGGCACGAGACCCAGTACTTC.

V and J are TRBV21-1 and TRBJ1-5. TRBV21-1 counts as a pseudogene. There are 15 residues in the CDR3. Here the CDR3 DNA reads TGTGCCAGCAGAATAGTTCTATATAGCAATCAGCCCCAGCATTTT. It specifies CASRIVLYSNQPQHF.

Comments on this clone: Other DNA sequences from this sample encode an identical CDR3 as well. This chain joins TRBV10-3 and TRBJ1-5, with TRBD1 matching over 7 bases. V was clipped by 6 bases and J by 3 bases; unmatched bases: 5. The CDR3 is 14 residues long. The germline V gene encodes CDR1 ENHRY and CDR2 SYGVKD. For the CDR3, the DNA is TGTGCCATCAGCGGGACAGATTCCAATCAGCCCCAGCATTTT. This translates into CAISGTDSNQPQHF.

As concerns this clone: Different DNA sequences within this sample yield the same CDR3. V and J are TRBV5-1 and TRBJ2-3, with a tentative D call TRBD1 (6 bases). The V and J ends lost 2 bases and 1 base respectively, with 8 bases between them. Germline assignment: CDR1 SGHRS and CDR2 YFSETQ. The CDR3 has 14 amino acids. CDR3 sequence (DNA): TGCGCCAGCAGCTTTTCAGGGGGCACAGATACGCAGTATTTT. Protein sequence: CASSFSGGTDTQYF.

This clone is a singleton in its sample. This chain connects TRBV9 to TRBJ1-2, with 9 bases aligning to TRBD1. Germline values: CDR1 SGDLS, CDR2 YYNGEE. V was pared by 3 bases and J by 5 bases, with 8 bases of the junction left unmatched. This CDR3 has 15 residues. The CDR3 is CASSAFQGQGYGYTF. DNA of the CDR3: TGTGCCAGCAGCGCCTTCCAGGGACAGGGTTATGGCTACACCTTC.

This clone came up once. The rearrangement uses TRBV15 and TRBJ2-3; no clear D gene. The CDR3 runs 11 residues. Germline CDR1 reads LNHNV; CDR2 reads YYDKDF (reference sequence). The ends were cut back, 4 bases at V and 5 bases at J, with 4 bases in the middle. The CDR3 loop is CATSTGDTQYF. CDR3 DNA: TGTGCCACCAGCACAGGAGATACGCAGTATTTT.

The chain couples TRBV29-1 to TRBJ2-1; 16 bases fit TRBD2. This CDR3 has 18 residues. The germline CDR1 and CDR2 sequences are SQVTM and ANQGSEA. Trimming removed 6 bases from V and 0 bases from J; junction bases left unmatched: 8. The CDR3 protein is CSVGGLAGGEFSYNEQFF. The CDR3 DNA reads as TGCAGCGTCGGGGGACTAGCGGGAGGGGAGTTCTCCTACAATGAGCAGTTCTTC.

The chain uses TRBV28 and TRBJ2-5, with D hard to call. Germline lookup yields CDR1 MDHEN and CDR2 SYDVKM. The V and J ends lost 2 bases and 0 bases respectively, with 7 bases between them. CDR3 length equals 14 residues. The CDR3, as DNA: TGTGCCAGCAGTTTAGGGTACGACCAAGAGACCCAGTACTTC. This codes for CASSLGYDQETQYF.

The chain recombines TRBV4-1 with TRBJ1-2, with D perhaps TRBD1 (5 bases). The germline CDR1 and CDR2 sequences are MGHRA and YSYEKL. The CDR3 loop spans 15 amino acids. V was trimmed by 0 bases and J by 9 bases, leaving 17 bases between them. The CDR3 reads CASSQDIRTPFSYTF. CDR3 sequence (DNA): TGCGCCAGCAGCCAAGATATTCGGACACCATTCAGCTACACCTTC.

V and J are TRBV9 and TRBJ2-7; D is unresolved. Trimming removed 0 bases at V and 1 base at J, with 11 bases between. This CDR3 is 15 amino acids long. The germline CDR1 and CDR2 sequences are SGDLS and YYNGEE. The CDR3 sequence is CASSVGPALSYEQYF. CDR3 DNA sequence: TGTGCCAGCAGCGTAGGGCCAGCGCTTTCCTACGAGCAGTACTTC.

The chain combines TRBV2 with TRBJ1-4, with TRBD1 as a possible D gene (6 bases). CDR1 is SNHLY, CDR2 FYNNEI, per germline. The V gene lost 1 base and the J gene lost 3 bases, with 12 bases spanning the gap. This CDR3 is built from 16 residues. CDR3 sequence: CASSEVARGANEKLFF. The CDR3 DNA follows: TGTGCCAGCAGTGAAGTGGCGAGGGGGGCTAATGAAAAACTGTTTTTT. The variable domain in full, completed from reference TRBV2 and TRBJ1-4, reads EPEVTQTPSHQVTQMGQEVILRCVPISNHLYFYWYRQILGQKVEFLVSFYNNEISEKSEIFDDQFSVERPDGSNFTLKIRSTKLEDSAMYFCASSEVARGANEKLFFGSGTQLSVL.

The CDR3 coding sequence is TGCAGCGTTGAAGATTGGGGGCGACAGGGAGGTGGAAACACCATATATTTT. It specifies CSVEDWGRQGGGNTIYF. This rearrangement joins TRBV29-1 to TRBJ1-3; 7 nucleotides align to TRBD1. The ends lost 0 bases at V and 3 bases at J; junction bases unmatched: 11. In germline, CDR1 is SQVTM, CDR2 ANQGSEA. The CDR3 runs 17 residues. The variable domain in full, with the rest retrieved from reference TRBV29-1 and TRBJ1-3, is SAVISQKPSRDICQRGTSLTIQCQVDSQVTMMFWYRQQPGQSLTLIATANQGSEATYESGFVIDKFPISRPNLTFSTLTVSNMSPEDSSIYLCSVEDWGRQGGGNTIYFGEGSWLTVV.

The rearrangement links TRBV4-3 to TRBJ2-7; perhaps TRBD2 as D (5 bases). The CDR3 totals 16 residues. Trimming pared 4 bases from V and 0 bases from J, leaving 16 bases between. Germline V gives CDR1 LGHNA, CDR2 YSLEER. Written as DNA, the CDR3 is TGCGCCAGCAGCCCCGAGACTGGGCTAGCCTCCTACGAGCAGTACTTC. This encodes CASSPETGLASYEQYF.

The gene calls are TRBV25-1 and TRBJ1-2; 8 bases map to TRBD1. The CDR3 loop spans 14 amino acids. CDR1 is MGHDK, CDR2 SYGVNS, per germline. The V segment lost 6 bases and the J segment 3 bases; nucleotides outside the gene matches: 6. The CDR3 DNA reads TGTGCCAGCAGCCGGACAGGGCATTACTATGGCTACACCTTC. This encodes CASSRTGHYYGYTF.

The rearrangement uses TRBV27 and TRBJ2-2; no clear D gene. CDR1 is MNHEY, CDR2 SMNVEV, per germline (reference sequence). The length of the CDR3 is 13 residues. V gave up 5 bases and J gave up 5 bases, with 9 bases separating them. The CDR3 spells CASSPVPTGELFF. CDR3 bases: TGTGCCAGCAGTCCAGTACCTACCGGGGAGCTGTTTTTT.

In nucleotides, the CDR3 is TGTGCCAGCAGCCCGGGACTAGCGGGACGCACAGATACGCAGTATTTT. This encodes CASSPGLAGRTDTQYF. The chain uses TRBV13 and TRBJ2-3, with TRBD2 matching 13 bases. CDR1 PRHDT and CDR2 FYEKMQ come from the germline V gene (reference sequence). The CDR3 is made up of 16 amino acids. The trim removed 5 bases at V and 1 base at J, leaving 3 bases unmatched.

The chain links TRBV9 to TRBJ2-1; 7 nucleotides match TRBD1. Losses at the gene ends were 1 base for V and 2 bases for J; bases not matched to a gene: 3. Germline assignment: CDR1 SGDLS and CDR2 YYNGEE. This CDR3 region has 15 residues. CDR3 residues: CASSVPGQPYNEQFF. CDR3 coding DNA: TGTGCCAGCAGCGTACCGGGACAGCCCTACAATGAGCAGTTCTTC.

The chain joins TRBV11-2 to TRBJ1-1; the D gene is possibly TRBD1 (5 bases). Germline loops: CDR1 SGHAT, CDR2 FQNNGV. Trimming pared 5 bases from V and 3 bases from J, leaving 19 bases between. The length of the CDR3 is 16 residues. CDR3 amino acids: CASSPLRVLGDTEAFF. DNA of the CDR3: TGTGCCAGCAGCCCGCTCAGGGTGCTGGGGGACACTGAAGCTTTCTTT. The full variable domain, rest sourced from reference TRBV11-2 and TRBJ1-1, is EAGVAQSPRYKIIEKRQSVAFWCNPISGHATLYWYQQILGQGPKLLIQFQNNGVVDDSQLPKDRFSAERLKGVDSTLKIQPAKLEDSAVYLCASSPLRVLGDTEAFFGQGTRLTVV.

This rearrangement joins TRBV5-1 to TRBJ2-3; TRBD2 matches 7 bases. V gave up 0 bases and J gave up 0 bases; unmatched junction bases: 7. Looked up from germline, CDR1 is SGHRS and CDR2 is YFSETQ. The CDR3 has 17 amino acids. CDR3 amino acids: CASSLGASGYSTDTQYF. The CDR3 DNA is TGCGCCAGCAGCTTGGGGGCTAGCGGATATAGCACAGATACGCAGTATTTT.

The CDR3 protein is CASLLQGAFTEAFF. Here the CDR3 DNA reads TGTGCCAGCCTCCTTCAGGGGGCGTTCACTGAAGCTTTCTTT. The chain combines TRBV6-6 with TRBJ1-1; TRBD1 agrees at 8 bases. CDR3 length: 14 residues. CDR1 MNHNY and CDR2 SVGAGI come from the germline V gene (reference sequence). V lost 8 bases to trimming and J lost 4 bases; unmatched junction nucleotides: 9.

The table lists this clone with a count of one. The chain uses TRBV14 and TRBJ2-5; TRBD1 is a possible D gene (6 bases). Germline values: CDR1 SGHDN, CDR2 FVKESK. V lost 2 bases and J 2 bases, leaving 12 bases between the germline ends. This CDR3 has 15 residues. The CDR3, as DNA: TGTGCCAGCAGCCAACGAGGGACAAGGCAAGAGACCCAGTACTTC. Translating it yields CASSQRGTRQETQYF.

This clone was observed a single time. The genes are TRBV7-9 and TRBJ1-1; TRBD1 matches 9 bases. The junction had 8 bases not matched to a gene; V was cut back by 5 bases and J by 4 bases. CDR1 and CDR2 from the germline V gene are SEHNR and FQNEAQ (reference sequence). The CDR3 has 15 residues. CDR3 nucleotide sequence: TGTGCCAGCAGCCTCCCCGGGACAGGGACCACTGAAGCTTTCTTT. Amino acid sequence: CASSLPGTGTTEAFF.

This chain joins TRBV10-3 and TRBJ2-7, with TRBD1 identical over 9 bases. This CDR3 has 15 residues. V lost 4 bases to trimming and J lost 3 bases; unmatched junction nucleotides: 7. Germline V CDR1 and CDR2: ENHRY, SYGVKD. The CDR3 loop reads CAISAGGDRDYEQYF. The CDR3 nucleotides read TGTGCCATCAGTGCCGGCGGGGACAGGGACTACGAGCAGTACTTC.

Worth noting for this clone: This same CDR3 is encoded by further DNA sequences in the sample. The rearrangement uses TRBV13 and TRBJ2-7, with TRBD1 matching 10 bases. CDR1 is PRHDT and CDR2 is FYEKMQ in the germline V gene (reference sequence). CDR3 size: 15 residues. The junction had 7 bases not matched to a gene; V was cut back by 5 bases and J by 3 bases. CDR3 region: CASSTSGTGVYEQYF. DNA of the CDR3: TGTGCCAGCAGCACATCCGGGACAGGGGTCTACGAGCAGTACTTC. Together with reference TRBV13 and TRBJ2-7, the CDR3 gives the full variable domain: AAGVIQSPRHLIKEKRETATLKCYPIPRHDTVYWYQQGPGQDPQFLISFYEKMQSDKGSIPDRFSAQQFSDYHSELNMSSLELGDSALYFCASSTSGTGVYEQYFGPGTRLTVT.

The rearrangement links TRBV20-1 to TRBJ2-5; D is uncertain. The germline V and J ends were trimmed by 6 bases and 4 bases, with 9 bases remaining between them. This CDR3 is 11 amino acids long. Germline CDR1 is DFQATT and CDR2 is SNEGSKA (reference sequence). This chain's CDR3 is CSAQEAETQYF. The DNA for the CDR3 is TGCAGTGCCCAGGAAGCAGAGACCCAGTACTTC.

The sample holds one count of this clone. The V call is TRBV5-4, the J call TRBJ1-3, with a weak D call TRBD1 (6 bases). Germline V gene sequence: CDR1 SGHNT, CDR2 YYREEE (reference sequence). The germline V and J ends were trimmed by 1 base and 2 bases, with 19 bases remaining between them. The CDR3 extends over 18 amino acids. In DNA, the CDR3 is TGTGCCAGCAGCTTGTTGGAAGGTACAGGGATGGCTGGAAACACCATATATTTT. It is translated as CASSLLEGTGMAGNTIYF. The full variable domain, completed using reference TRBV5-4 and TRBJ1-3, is ETGVTQSPTHLIKTRGQQVTLRCSSQSGHNTVSWYQQALGQGPQFIFQYYREEENGRGNFPPRFSGLQFPNYSSELNVNALELDDSALYLCASSLLEGTGMAGNTIYFGEGSWLTVV.

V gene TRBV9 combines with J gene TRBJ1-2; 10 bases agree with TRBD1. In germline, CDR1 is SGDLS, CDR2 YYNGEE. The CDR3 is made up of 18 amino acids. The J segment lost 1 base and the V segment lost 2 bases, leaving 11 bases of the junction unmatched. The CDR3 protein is CASSVEGDRGGFNYGYTF. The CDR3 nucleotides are TGTGCCAGCAGCGTCGAGGGGGACAGGGGTGGATTTAACTATGGCTACACCTTC.

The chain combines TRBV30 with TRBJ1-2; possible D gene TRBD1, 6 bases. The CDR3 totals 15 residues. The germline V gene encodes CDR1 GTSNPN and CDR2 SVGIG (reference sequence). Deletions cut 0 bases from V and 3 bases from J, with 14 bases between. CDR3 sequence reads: CAWSVFGGGYYGYTF. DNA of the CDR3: TGTGCCTGGAGTGTATTTGGAGGGGGGTACTATGGCTACACCTTC.